The following is a TCR beta chain sequence with its context. Its antigen remains unidentified. These data originate in a study of T cells in Graves' hyperthyroidism and ophthalmopathy. Whole-study context: The authors collected peripheral blood at initial diagnosis, before any treatment.

Diagnosis relied on clinical symptoms, serum thyroxine and TRAb, thyroid ultrasound and orbital computed tomography. The CDR3 is 12 residues long. Germline V CDR1 and CDR2: DFQATT, SNEGSKA (reference sequence). Trimming shortened V by 3 bases and J by 5 bases, and 10 bases separated the two germline ends. TCR beta CDR3 regions were amplified from RNA transcripts. A first-round RT-PCR of the TCR CDR3 used the HTBI primer set. TCRdb processed the multiplex PCR reads anew with MiXCR; each CDR3 protein has one entry. The sample has about 520,000 distinct CDR3 sequences; roughly a quarter are singletons. Study-wide results and limits: Most thyroid clonotypes with frequency above 0.001 were detected in blood.

The chain combines TRBV20-1 with TRBJ2-5; D possibly matches TRBD1 or TRBD2 (5 bases each). Sequenced: blood. This TCR was sampled from a woman younger than 45 with Graves' ophthalmopathy. The CDR3 loop reads CSARGDEETQYF. CDR3 DNA sequence: TGCAGTGCTAGGGGGGACGAGGAGACCCAGTACTTC.